Below are 8 T cell receptor beta chains sequenced from a single sample in a study of graft-versus-host responses after intestinal transplantation. No cognate antigen is known for these TCRs. The data were produced by immunoSEQ multiplex PCR, yet TCRdb's version contains in-frame clones alone and is incomplete. The data show about 92,000 clones, 75% to 95% seen once. The specimen was unstimulated CD8+ T cells sorted from spleen or lymph node cells, collected before intestinal transplant. These receptors were collected from a human donor who received an intestinal transplant.

This rearrangement joins TRBV28 to TRBJ1-5; no clear D gene. Germline CDR1 is MDHEN and CDR2 is SYDVKM. CDR3 length: 17 amino acids. The V and J ends lost 5 bases and 0 bases respectively, with 17 bases between them. The CDR3 sequence: CASSRNQFQYSNQPQHF. The CDR3, as DNA: TGTGCCAGCAGTCGAAACCAGTTTCAGTATAGCAATCAGCCCCAGCATTTT.

The rearrangement joins TRBV28 to TRBJ2-7; D is undetermined. Germline lookup yields CDR1 MDHEN and CDR2 SYDVKM. The V end was cut by 3 bases, the J end by 2 bases, with 8 bases between. CDR3 length: 13 residues. CDR3 residues: CASSLTDTYEQYF. CDR3 sequence (DNA): TGTGCCAGCAGTTTGACCGACACCTACGAGCAGTACTTC.

V and J are TRBV4-1 and TRBJ1-1; possible D gene TRBD1, 5 bases. This CDR3 is 16 amino acids long. The germline gives CDR1 MGHRA, CDR2 YSYEKL. V was pared by 1 base and J by 10 bases, with 22 bases between. CDR3 loop: CASSQGLQEIREGAFF. CDR3 DNA: TGCGCCAGCAGCCAAGGTTTACAGGAAATTAGGGAGGGAGCTTTCTTT.

The rearrangement uses TRBV9 and TRBJ2-3; no reliable D call. Germline values: CDR1 SGDLS, CDR2 YYNGEE. Trimming pared 3 bases from V and 3 bases from J, leaving 8 bases between. The CDR3 is 13 amino acids. As DNA, the CDR3 is TGTGCCAGCAGCGACCCTATAACAGATACGCAGTATTTT. The encoded protein is CASSDPITDTQYF.

The CDR3 sequence: CASSLPPGTGTQGWEAFF. CDR3 nucleotides: TGTGCCAGCAGCTTACCACCCGGGACAGGGACTCAAGGTTGGGAAGCTTTCTTT. The rearrangement uses TRBV11-2 and TRBJ1-1; 9 bases match TRBD1. The V and J ends lost 2 bases and 8 bases, in that order; junction bases with no gene match: 18. The CDR3 is made up of 18 amino acids. Germline V gene lookup returns CDR1 SGHAT and CDR2 FQNNGV.

The gene calls are TRBV7-9 and TRBJ1-4; TRBD1 matches at 7 bases. V lost 4 bases to trimming and J lost 0 bases; unmatched junction nucleotides: 11. CDR3 length: 18 amino acids. The germline gives CDR1 SEHNR, CDR2 FQNEAQ (reference sequence). CDR3 in amino acids: CASSSTDRVFSTNEKLFF. CDR3 DNA: TGTGCCAGCAGCTCCACTGACAGGGTTTTTTCAACTAATGAAAAACTGTTTTTT.

V is TRBV6-4 and J is TRBJ2-5; TRBD2 might be the D (6 bases). Deletions cut 0 bases from V and 3 bases from J, with 26 bases between. The CDR3 spans 20 residues. Looked up from germline, CDR1 is MRHNA and CDR2 is SNTAGT. CDR3 loop: CASSDSHPEVPGGSEETQYF. The DNA for the CDR3 is TGTGCCAGCAGTGACTCCCACCCAGAAGTACCCGGGGGATCCGAAGAGACCCAGTACTTC.

The chain is built from TRBV11-2 and TRBJ2-7; 9 bases match TRBD2. The CDR3 has 16 amino acids. V lost 3 bases, J lost 2 bases, and 8 bases stayed unmatched. The germline V gene has CDR1 SGHAT and CDR2 FQNNGV. This chain's CDR3 is CASSLIGLATPYEQYF. DNA of the CDR3: TGTGCCAGCAGCTTGATCGGACTAGCGACACCCTACGAGCAGTACTTC.